This record concerns one TCR beta chain sequence. Its antigen is currently unknown. Profiled with immunoSEQ multiplex PCR; TCRdb holds only in-frame clones, not every one. In the table there are under 50,000 clones, 90% to 95% of which are singletons. These data come from a study of cytomegalovirus exposure and HLA in healthy donors. The germline CDR1 and CDR2 sequences are SGHRS and YFSETQ. The CDR3 covers 12 residues. V lost 6 bases and J lost 4, with 9 bases in between. Regarding the study as a whole: First-cohort TCR clusters tended to co-occur in the approximately 120 validation repertoires, a later analysis found. Cytomegalovirus association was listed for 150 or so TCR beta chains. Most TCR sequences showed up rarely, but some public TCRs showed up in many donors. Researchers reported that three CMV-associated chains were confirmed in vitro as CMV antigen-specific.

The TCR comes from a woman aged 18-35 years in good health and CMV-seropositive. The chain has TRBV5-1 and TRBJ2-3, with TRBD1 as a possible D gene (6 bases). Input material: PBMCs. The CDR3 spells CASKTGADTQYF. The CDR3 nucleotides read TGCGCCAGCAAGACAGGCGCAGATACGCAGTATTTT.